These T cell receptor beta chains were read from a single sample in a study of cytomegalovirus exposure and HLA in healthy donors. Assay used: immunoSEQ multiplex PCR; TCRdb lists only in-frame clones, some missing. The top ten hold around 6% of the sample, which has around 81,000 clones, roughly 63% seen once. Material for sequencing was PBMCs. These receptor sequences come from a man younger than 40 in good health and CMV-seropositive. Both conserved end residues are part of each CDR3. The D gene is left open where the match is weak. Clone sizes are given selectively: once, few, many, or a class where the clone is expanded.

clone_size,v_call,cdr3_length,d_call,j_call,cdr3_aa,cdr3_nt
-,TRBV18,15,TRBD2,TRBJ2-3,CASSPLAGSTDTQYF,TGTGCCAGCTCACCTCTAGCGGGGTCCACAGATACGCAGTATTTT
-,TRBV5-5,15,-,TRBJ1-1,CASSLGQGMYTEAFF,TGTGCCAGCAGCTTGGGCCAGGGGATGTACACTGAAGCTTTCTTT
-,TRBV11-3,16,TRBD2,TRBJ2-5,CASSLFGTSGQETQYF,TGTGCCAGCAGCTTATTTGGGACTAGCGGACAAGAGACCCAGTACTTC
-,TRBV7-6,14,-,TRBJ1-1,CASSRLGGNTEAFF,TGTGCCAGCAGCCGATTGGGGGGGAACACTGAAGCTTTCTTT
-,TRBV28,14,-,TRBJ1-2,CASSLQGGGYGYTF,TGTGCCAGCAGTCTGCAGGGCGGGGGCTATGGCTACACCTTC
-,TRBV9,17,-,TRBJ2-2,CASSDQRGSSNTGELFF,TGTGCCAGCAGCGACCAGAGGGGGAGCTCGAACACCGGGGAGCTGTTTTTT
-,TRBV13,16,TRBD2,TRBJ2-1,CASSFSGSRSYNEQFF,TGTGCCAGCAGCTTTAGCGGGAGTAGGTCCTACAATGAGCAGTTCTTC
-,TRBV15,14,-,TRBJ2-7,CATSSNRDNREQYF,TGTGCCACCAGCAGTAACCGGGACAACCGGGAGCAGTACTTC
-,TRBV7-9,14,-,TRBJ2-2,CASSLERNTGELFF,TGTGCCAGCAGCTTAGAGAGGAACACCGGGGAGCTGTTTTTT
-,TRBV27,15,TRBD1,TRBJ1-1,CASSRDSGWGTEAFF,TGTGCCAGCAGCCGGGACAGCGGGTGGGGCACTGAAGCTTTCTTT
-,TRBV5-6,15,TRBD1,TRBJ1-4,CASGMGGTANEKLFF,TGTGCCAGCGGCATGGGGGGGACAGCTAATGAAAAACTGTTTTTT
few,TRBV27,14,-,TRBJ2-3,CASGIQGYTDTQYF,TGTGCCAGCGGTATACAGGGCTACACAGATACGCAGTATTTT
-,TRBV6-5,11,-,TRBJ1-2,CATTSNYGYTF,TGTGCCACCACATCTAACTATGGCTACACCTTC
-,TRBV30,12,-,TRBJ2-7,CAWSVRGNEQYF,TGTGCCTGGAGTGTACGGGGGAACGAGCAGTACTTC
-,TRBV19,15,TRBD2,TRBJ2-7,CASSGLDGRSYEQYF,TGTGCCAGTAGTGGCCTGGACGGGAGGAGCTACGAGCAGTACTTC
-,TRBV7-2,15,-,TRBJ1-2,CASSSQSGMGDRYTF,TGTGCCAGCAGCTCTCAAAGCGGGATGGGGGATCGCTACACCTTC
-,TRBV2,14,TRBD1,TRBJ1-4,CASSAGGGLEKLFF,TGTGCCAGCAGCGCAGGGGGTGGGTTAGAAAAACTGTTTTTT
-,TRBV10-3,15,TRBD2,TRBJ2-7,CAISESGGRVNEQYF,TGTGCCATCAGTGAGTCCGGCGGGAGAGTCAACGAGCAGTACTTC
-,TRBV2,13,-,TRBJ2-2,CASSTGSPGELFF,TGTGCCAGCAGTACAGGGTCCCCCGGGGAGCTGTTTTTT
-,TRBV19,14,TRBD1,TRBJ1-5,CASSRTGSGQPQHF,TGTGCCAGTAGTCGGACAGGGTCCGGTCAGCCCCAGCATTTT
-,TRBV7-9,12,-,TRBJ1-6,CPSQSYNSPLHF,TGTCCCAGCCAGTCCTATAATTCACCCCTCCACTTT
once,TRBV10-1,16,TRBD1,TRBJ2-2,CASSVSAGGNTGELFF,TGCGCCAGCAGTGTATCCGCAGGGGGCAACACCGGGGAGCTGTTTTTT
-,TRBV4-1,20,TRBD2,TRBJ2-1,CASSRFPRDYPLTARNEQFF,TGCGCCAGCAGCCGATTCCCCCGGGACTACCCCTTAACGGCGCGGAATGAGCAGTTCTTC
-,TRBV7-2,15,TRBD2,TRBJ2-7,CASSPGGGGYYEQYF,TGTGCCAGCAGCCCCGGGGGGGGCGGGTACTACGAGCAGTACTTC
-,TRBV28,13,-,TRBJ2-7,CASSLQGAYEQYF,TGTGCCAGCAGTTTACAAGGGGCCTACGAGCAGTACTTC
-,TRBV28,15,-,TRBJ1-1,CASSFWGRRNTEAFF,TGTGCCAGCAGTTTTTGGGGGCGGAGGAACACTGAAGCTTTCTTT
-,TRBV2,10,-,TRBJ2-7,CASSGYEQYF,TGTGCCAGCAGCGGCTACGAGCAGTACTTC
-,TRBV28,16,TRBD2,TRBJ2-5,CASSLREGGYQETQYF,TGTGCCAGCAGTTTAAGGGAGGGAGGTTACCAAGAGACCCAGTACTTC
-,TRBV7-9,16,TRBD2,TRBJ2-1,CASSFISGDFYNEQFF,TGTGCCAGCAGCTTCATTAGCGGGGACTTCTACAATGAGCAGTTCTTC
-,TRBV11-3,12,-,TRBJ2-7,CASSPSPYEQYF,TGTGCCAGCAGCCCCAGTCCCTACGAGCAGTACTTC
-,TRBV9,15,-,TRBJ2-3,CASSVGGFSTDTQYF,TGTGCCAGCAGCGTAGGCGGATTTAGCACAGATACGCAGTATTTT
once,TRBV18,14,-,TRBJ1-5,CASSSGGVGQPQHF,TGTGCCAGCTCATCCGGGGGGGTCGGTCAGCCCCAGCATTTT
few,TRBV7-2,13,-,TRBJ2-7,CASSPVESYEQYF,TGTGCCAGCAGCCCCGTGGAGTCCTACGAGCAGTACTTC